The rows below give T cell receptor beta chains drawn from one sample of a study of PD-1 blockade in classical Hodgkin lymphoma. The repertoire was sequenced with immunoSEQ multiplex PCR; TCRdb's copy has only in-frame clones and lacks some. The sample lists roughly 4,000 clones, around 80% seen once, with 35% to 40% in the top ten. The source was peripheral blood mononuclear cells (PBMCs), collected at baseline. The receptors here all came from a human donor with classical Hodgkin lymphoma. The CDR3 runs from the conserved cysteine through the conserved F or W. A D gene is named only where the DNA matches it firmly. Not every row has a clone size; where given, it reads once, few, many or a size class.

j_gene	v_gene	d_gene	abundance	CDR3aa	CDR3nt
TRBJ2-5	TRBV29-1	TRBD2	-	CSVQVGLAGRSGETQYF	TGCAGCGTCCAAGTGGGACTAGCGGGGAGAAGTGGAGAGACCCAGTACTTC
TRBJ2-7	TRBV28	-	-	CASSLERDEQYF	-
TRBJ2-7	TRBV7-8	-	-	CASRTGSYEQYF	TGTGCCAGCAGGACAGGTTCCTACGAGCAGTACTTC
TRBJ2-7	TRBV30	-	-	CAWSVSRGRGPYEQYF	TGTGCCTGGAGTGTATCGCGGGGCAGAGGTCCCTACGAGCAGTACTTC
TRBJ1-2	TRBV5-8	-	few	CASSPPNDFNYGYTF	TGTGCCAGCAGCCCACCCAACGATTTTAACTATGGCTACACCTTC
TRBJ2-7	TRBV7-6	TRBD2	-	CASSLALDGRSSYEQYF	TGTGCCAGCAGCTTAGCGTTAGACGGGAGGAGCTCCTACGAGCAGTACTTC
TRBJ2-7	TRBV9	-	few	CASSVDDWGEQYF	TGTGCCAGCAGCGTAGATGATTGGGGCGAGCAGTACTTC
TRBJ1-2	TRBV7-8	-	-	CANSLDPTDPYGYTF	TGTGCCAACAGCTTAGATCCGACAGACCCCTATGGCTACACCTTC
TRBJ2-5	TRBV18	-	-	CASSSPGDRETQYF	TGTGCCAGCTCCTCCCCAGGAGACAGAGAGACCCAGTACTTC
TRBJ1-2	TRBV5-3	TRBD1	once	CARPPGGGAGYGYTF	TGTGCCAGACCGCCAGGGGGGGGCGCCGGCTATGGCTACACCTTC
TRBJ1-6	TRBV28	TRBD1	once	CASSKDRTGALF	TGTGCCAGCAGTAAGGACAGGACGGGGGCCCTTTTT
TRBJ2-2	TRBV10-2	-	-	CASRDVLNTGELFF	TGCGCCAGCAGAGACGTCCTGAACACCGGGGAGCTGTTTTTT
TRBJ1-5	TRBV11-2	TRBD1	-	CASSPTPDRTNQPQHF	TGTGCCAGCAGCCCGACACCGGACAGGACAAATCAGCCCCAGCATTTT
TRBJ1-2	TRBV5-1	-	-	CASSSTNGNYGYTF	TGCGCCAGCAGCTCGACGAACGGAAACTATGGCTACACCTTC
TRBJ2-7	TRBV6-5	TRBD2	-	CASRWTSGSYEQYF	TGTGCCAGCAGATGGACTAGCGGGAGTTACGAGCAGTACTTC
TRBJ2-2	TRBV28	-	-	CASSYGVLRFGELFF	TGTGCCAGCAGCTATGGGGTACTGAGGTTCGGGGAGCTGTTTTTT
TRBJ2-7	TRBV5-6	-	-	CASSLQLAVYEQYF	TGTGCCAGCAGCTTGCAGTTGGCAGTCTACGAGCAGTACTTC
TRBJ2-1	TRBV28	TRBD2	-	CASGTSGSGNEQFF	TGTGCCAGCGGTACTAGCGGGAGTGGTAATGAGCAGTTCTTC
TRBJ1-4	TRBV27	-	-	CASSLLAGDKLFF	TGTGCCAGCAGTTTATTGGCGGGTGATAAACTGTTTTTT
TRBJ2-1	TRBV6-6	-	few	CASSPAFDARNEQFF	TGTGCCAGCAGCCCGGCATTTGACGCGAGGAATGAGCAGTTCTTC
TRBJ2-5	TRBV15	TRBD1	-	CATSGDRTGKETQYF	TGTGCCACCAGCGGAGACCGGACAGGGAAAGAGACCCAGTACTTC
TRBJ1-1	TRBV6-5	-	-	CASRTSQNTEAFF	TGTGCCAGCAGAACTTCTCAGAACACTGAAGCTTTCTTT
TRBJ2-7	TRBV7-9	-	-	CASSSPYEQYF	TGTGCCAGCAGCTCCCCCTACGAGCAGTACTTC
TRBJ2-1	TRBV2	-	-	CASQTTGTVNNEQFF	TGTGCCAGTCAAACCACCGGGACGGTGAACAATGAGCAGTTCTTC
TRBJ1-2	TRBV5-1	-	-	CASSSGQNYGYTF	TGTGCCAGCAGCTCCGGACAGAACTATGGCTACACCTTC
TRBJ1-4	TRBV18	TRBD1	-	CASSSGQSTNEKLFF	TGTGCCAGCTCATCGGGACAGTCAACTAATGAAAAACTGTTTTTT
TRBJ2-3	TRBV19	-	-	CASSPRTTDTQYF	TGTGCCAGTAGTCCGCGGACCACAGATACGCAGTATTTT
TRBJ2-7	TRBV6-1	TRBD1	-	CASKGAGGSYEQYF	TGTGCCAGCAAAGGGGCAGGGGGTTCCTACGAGCAGTACTTC
TRBJ2-7	TRBV4-3	-	-	CASSQARSYEQYF	TGCGCCAGCAGCCAAGCCCGCTCCTACGAGCAGTACTTC
TRBJ1-5	TRBV6-1	-	-	CASSESRVDQPQHF	TGTGCCAGCAGTGAAAGCAGGGTTGATCAGCCCCAGCATTTT
TRBJ1-1	TRBV20-1	-	-	CSARFLMDNFF	TGCAGTGCTAGATTCCTCATGGACAATTTCTTT
TRBJ1-3	TRBV19	-	-	CASSIDDNSGNTIYF	TGTGCCAGTAGTATAGATGACAACTCTGGAAACACCATATATTTT
TRBJ1-4	TRBV2	-	-	CASSDLGTGDEKLFF	TGTGCCAGCAGTGATCTAGGGACGGGGGATGAAAAACTGTTTTTT
TRBJ1-2	TRBV7-9	-	-	CASSLDGQGDGYTF	TGTGCCAGCAGCTTAGACGGGCAGGGAGATGGCTACACCTTC
TRBJ1-2	TRBV28	-	-	CASRQEIANYGYTF	TGTGCCAGCAGGCAGGAGATAGCTAACTATGGCTACACCTTC
TRBJ1-3	TRBV28	-	-	CASSLEPLEGRRSSGNTIYF	TGTGCCAGCAGTTTGGAACCGTTAGAGGGACGCCGAAGCTCTGGAAACACCATATATTTT
TRBJ2-2	TRBV28	TRBD2	once	CASSSSGRFVGELFF	TGTGCCAGCAGCTCTAGCGGGAGGTTCGTCGGGGAGCTGTTTTTT
TRBJ2-3	TRBV19	TRBD2	-	CASSIGAGGPTDTQYF	TGTGCCAGTAGTATTGGAGCGGGGGGACCCACAGATACGCAGTATTTT
TRBJ1-6	TRBV18	TRBD1	-	CASSVDRGLISPLHF	TGTGCCAGCTCAGTGGACAGGGGCCTAATTTCACCCCTCCACTTT
TRBJ1-1	TRBV5-4	-	-	CASSLEHTEAFF	TGTGCCAGCAGCTTGGAACACACTGAAGCTTTCTTT
TRBJ1-5	TRBV12-5	-	-	CASSGGGNQPQHF	TGTGCTAGTTCAGGCGGGGGCAATCAGCCCCAGCATTTT
TRBJ2-2	TRBV5-5	-	-	CASSFPGNIGTGELFF	TGTGCCAGCAGCTTTCCCGGGAACATCGGCACCGGGGAGCTGTTTTTT
TRBJ2-7	TRBV7-9	-	-	CASSGGDLQEQYF	TGTGCCAGCAGCGGAGGGGACCTCCAGGAGCAGTACTTC
TRBJ1-6	TRBV6-5	-	few	CASSYSQGGSPLHF	TGTGCCAGCAGTTACTCGCAGGGTGGTTCACCCCTCCACTTT
TRBJ2-7	TRBV13	-	once	CASSPGRSYEQYF	TGTGCCAGCAGCCCCGGTCGCTCCTACGAGCAGTACTTC
TRBJ2-7	TRBV7-9	-	-	CASSLQGYEQYF	TGTGCCAGCAGCTTACAGGGGTACGAGCAGTACTTC
TRBJ1-1	TRBV5-4	-	few	CASSLSGTEAFF	TGTGCCAGCAGCTTAAGCGGGACTGAAGCTTTCTTT
TRBJ2-2	TRBV7-9	-	once	CASSLQGSSGELFF	TGTGCCAGCAGCTTACAGGGGTCGAGCGGGGAGCTGTTTTTT